The 10 T cell receptor beta chains reported below all come from one sample, sequenced in a study of blood T cells in healthy people across ages. Using a J-beta primer mix together with a sample-barcoded 5' primer, a second PCR was run for roughly 6 to 11 cycles. TCRdb reprocessed the 5' RACE reads via MiXCR and lists one record per CDR3 protein. Here the sample spans 730,000 or so distinct CDR3 sequences, about 40% being singletons. The sample consisted of blood. These TCRs come from a woman aged 55-70 years in good health.

In this sample, this clonotype turned up a few times. The V call is TRBV12-3 or TRBV12-4, the J call TRBJ2-1; D remains ambiguous. This CDR3 spans 14 amino acids. V shed 2 bases and J shed 3 bases, with 8 bases lying between them. Here the CDR3 DNA reads TGTGCCAGCAGTTTAAATTCTAACTACAATGAGCAGTTCTTC. It specifies CASSLNSNYNEQFF.

V gene TRBV7-2 combines with J gene TRBJ2-5; D is uncertain. The J call may be mistaken, given a closer DNA end match to TRBJ2-7. Germline values: CDR1 SGHTA, CDR2 FQGNSA. This CDR3 has 12 amino acids. The CDR3 DNA sequence: TGTGCCAGCAGCTTATGGAGCAACGAGCAGTACTTC. Its translation: CASSLWSNEQYF.

This clonotype has a handful of counts. CDR3 sequence reads: CAWSRGASNEKLFF. In DNA form, the CDR3 reads TGTGCCTGGAGTAGAGGCGCGTCTAATGAAAAACTGTTTTTT. The chain recombines TRBV30 with TRBJ1-4; D is unclear. Between the trimmed V and J ends, which lost 2 bases and 3 bases, there was a span of 10 bases. Per germline, CDR1 GTSNPN and CDR2 SVGIG (reference sequence). The CDR3 spans 14 residues. Drawing the rest from reference TRBV30 and TRBJ1-4, the complete variable domain is SQTIHQWPATLVQPVGSPLSLECTVEGTSNPNLYWYRQAAGRGLQLLFYSVGIGQISSEVPQNLSASRPQDRQFILSSKKLLLSDSGFYLCAWSRGASNEKLFFGSGTQLSVL.

The gene calls are TRBV6-2 or TRBV6-3 and TRBJ2-5; TRBD2 aligns across 7 bases. The DNA end lines up better with TRBJ2-7; the J call may be wrong. Germline values: CDR1 MNHEY, CDR2 SVGEGT. CDR3 length: 14 amino acids. For the CDR3, the DNA is TGTGCCAGCAGTTACGCGAAGGGGACTAACGAGCAGTACTTC. Translated, it gives CASSYAKGTNEQYF.

This chain joins TRBV6-2 or TRBV6-3 and TRBJ2-4, with 7 positions matching TRBD1. The CDR3 totals 12 residues. The germline V gene encodes CDR1 MNHEY and CDR2 SVGEGT. V lost 4 bases to trimming and J lost 7 bases; unmatched junction nucleotides: 1. CDR3 region: CASSLQGNIQYF. Written as DNA, the CDR3 is TGTGCCAGCAGTTTACAGGGGAACATTCAGTACTTC.

Concerning this clonotype itself: A much bigger clone sits one base away, suggesting this may be a read error. The V call is TRBV12-3 or TRBV12-4, the J call TRBJ2-2, with 8 bases matching TRBD1. The CDR3 length is 14 residues. With 8 bases clipped from V and 6 bases from J, the junction kept 8 bases outside the gene matches. The DNA for the CDR3 is TGTGCCAGCGGTCCCAGGGGGCAGGCCGGGGAGCTGTTTTTT. This translates into CASGPRGQAGELFF.

The chain uses TRBV20-1 and TRBJ2-1; TRBD1 or TRBD2 may be the D gene (5 bases each). Trimming took off 2 bases at V and 8 bases at J, with 10 bases between the two ends. Germline CDR1 reads DFQATT; CDR2 reads SNEGSKA (reference sequence). This CDR3 is built from 12 residues. Written as DNA, the CDR3 is TGCAGTGCTAGAAATCTGGGGGATGAGCAGTTCTTC. Its translation is CSARNLGDEQFF.

The J gene is TRBJ2-5, the V gene TRBV6-2 or TRBV6-3; D possibly corresponds to TRBD2 (6 bases). The CDR3 contains 14 residues. V was cut by 6 bases and J by 2 bases, with 13 bases left in between. CDR1 is MNHEY, CDR2 SVGEGT, per germline. The CDR3 bases are TGTGCCAGCAGACCACAGGAGGGACAAGAGACCCAGTACTTC. This codes for CASRPQEGQETQYF.

This clonotype was detected once. This may come from a read error, since a much larger clone is one base off. This sequence joins TRBV6-5 and TRBJ2-7; unclear D gene. Germline V gene sequence: CDR1 MNHEY, CDR2 SVGAGI. This CDR3 is built from 13 residues. The CDR3 DNA reads as TGTGCCAGCAGCCCCCCGACGCGCGGCGAGCGGTACTTC. Its translation is CASSPPTRGERYF.

This clonotype was observed a few times. The V and J genes are TRBV20-1 and TRBJ2-1, with 7 nucleotides matching TRBD2. Germline-derived CDR1 and CDR2 are DFQATT and SNEGSKA (reference sequence). This CDR3 has 13 residues. The CDR3 region is CSSGILSHNEQFF. In DNA, the CDR3 is TGCTCCAGCGGGATATTGAGCCACAATGAGCAGTTCTTC.